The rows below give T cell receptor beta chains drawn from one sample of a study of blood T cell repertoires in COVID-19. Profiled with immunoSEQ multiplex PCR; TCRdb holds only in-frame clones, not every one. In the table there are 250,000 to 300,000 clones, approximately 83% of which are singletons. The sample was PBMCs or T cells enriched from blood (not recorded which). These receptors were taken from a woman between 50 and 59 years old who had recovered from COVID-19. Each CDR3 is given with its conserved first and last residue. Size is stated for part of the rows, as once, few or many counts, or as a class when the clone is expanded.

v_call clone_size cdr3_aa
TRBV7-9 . CASSPGTSGRVRELFF
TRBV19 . CASSIQVRHGELFF
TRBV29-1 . CSVGRQGITDTQYF
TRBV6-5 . CASSYSYSGSSYEQYF
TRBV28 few CASSPSGREVNEQFF
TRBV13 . CASSREREGEQFF
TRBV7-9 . CASSSQGPEQYF
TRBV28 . CASSSVRNTSGANVLTF
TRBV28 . CASSQAGRTDTQYF
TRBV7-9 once CASSSGTYEQYF
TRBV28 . CASSFGQGRDYGYTF
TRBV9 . CASSPSGGSFDEQFF
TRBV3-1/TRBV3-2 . CASSQSDSMNTEAFF
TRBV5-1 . CASSLALAGGEDEQFF
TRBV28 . CASSPRREDGANVLTF
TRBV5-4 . CAIGTEALNYGYTF
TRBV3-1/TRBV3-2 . CASSHWGQGVQAFF
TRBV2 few CASSPPGLAEHNEQFF
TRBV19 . CASSMPGAGEKLFF
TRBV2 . CASSGGNRVNTF
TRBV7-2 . CASSLARTGTGNTIYF
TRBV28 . CASSYRQGVGEKLFF